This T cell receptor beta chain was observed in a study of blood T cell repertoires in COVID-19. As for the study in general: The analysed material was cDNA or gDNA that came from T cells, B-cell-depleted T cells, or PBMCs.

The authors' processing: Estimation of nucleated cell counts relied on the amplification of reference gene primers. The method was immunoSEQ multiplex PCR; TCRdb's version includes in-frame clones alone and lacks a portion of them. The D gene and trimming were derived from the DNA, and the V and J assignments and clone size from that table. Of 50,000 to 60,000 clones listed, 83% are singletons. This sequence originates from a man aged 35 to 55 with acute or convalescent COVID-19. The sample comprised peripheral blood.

Here the CDR3 reads CASRNSDRETQYF. CDR3 sequence (DNA): TGTGCCAGCAGAAACTCAGACAGAGAGACCCAGTACTTC. V gene TRBV6-5 combines with J gene TRBJ2-5, with D perhaps TRBD1 (5 bases). The V gene lost 6 bases and the J gene lost 4 bases, with 12 bases spanning the gap. In germline, CDR1 is MNHEY, CDR2 SVGAGI. This CDR3 has 13 amino acids.